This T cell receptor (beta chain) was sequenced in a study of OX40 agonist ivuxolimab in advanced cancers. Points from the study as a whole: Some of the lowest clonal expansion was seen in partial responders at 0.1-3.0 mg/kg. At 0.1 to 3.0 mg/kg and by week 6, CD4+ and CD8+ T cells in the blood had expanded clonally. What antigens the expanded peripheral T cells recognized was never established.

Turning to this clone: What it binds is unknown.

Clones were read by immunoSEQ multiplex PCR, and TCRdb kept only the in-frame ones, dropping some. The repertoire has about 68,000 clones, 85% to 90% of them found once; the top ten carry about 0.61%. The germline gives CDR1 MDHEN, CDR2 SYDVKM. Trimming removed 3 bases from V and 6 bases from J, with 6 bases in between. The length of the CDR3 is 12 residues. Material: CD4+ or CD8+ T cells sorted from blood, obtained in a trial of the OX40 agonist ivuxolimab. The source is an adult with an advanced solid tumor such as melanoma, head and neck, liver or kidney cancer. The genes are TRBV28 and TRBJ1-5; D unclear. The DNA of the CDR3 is TGTGCCAGCAGTTTGTATCGTCAGCCCCAGCATTTT. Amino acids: CASSLYRQPQHF.